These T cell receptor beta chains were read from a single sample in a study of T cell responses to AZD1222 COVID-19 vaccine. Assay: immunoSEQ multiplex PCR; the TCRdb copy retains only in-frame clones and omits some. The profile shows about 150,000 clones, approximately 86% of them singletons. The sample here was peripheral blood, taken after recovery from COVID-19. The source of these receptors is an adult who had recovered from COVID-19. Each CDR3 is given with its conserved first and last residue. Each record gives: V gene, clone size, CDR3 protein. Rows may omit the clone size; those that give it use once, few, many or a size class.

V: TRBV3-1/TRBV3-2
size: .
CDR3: CASSHAQATNEKLFF

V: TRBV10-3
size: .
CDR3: CAISDTGQGLDEQFF

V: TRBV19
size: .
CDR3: CASSIGEKTRNEQYF

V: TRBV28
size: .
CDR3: CASHLTGRRTEAFF

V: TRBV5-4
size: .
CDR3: CASSPPGTREHTGELFF

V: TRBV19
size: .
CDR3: CASEAGSHTEKLFF

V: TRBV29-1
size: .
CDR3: CSVEGVEQVFGYTF

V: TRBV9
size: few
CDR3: CASSVAAGANTEAFF

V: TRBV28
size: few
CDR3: CASSPRTGSDSGANVLTF

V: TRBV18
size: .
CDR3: CASSPELTPRNSYEQYF

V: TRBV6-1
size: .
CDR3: CASSDQVGTEAFF

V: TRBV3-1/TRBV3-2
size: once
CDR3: CASSLLSGQGDYGYTF

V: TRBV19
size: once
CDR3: CASSIAVNTEAFF

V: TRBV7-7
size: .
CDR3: CASSLGGLGGTDTQYF

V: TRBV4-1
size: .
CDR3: CASSPLERSPETQYF

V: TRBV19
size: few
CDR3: CASRMDQANYGYTF

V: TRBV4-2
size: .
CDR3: CASSPLLAEFTDTQYF

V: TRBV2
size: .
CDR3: CASIPPSQETQYF

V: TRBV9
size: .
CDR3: CASSPFEVGSPLHF

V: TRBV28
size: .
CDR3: CASRFRLESFLYNEQFF

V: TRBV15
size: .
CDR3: CATSRDTSGTEAFF

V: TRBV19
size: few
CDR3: CASTRGQGNSNQPQHF

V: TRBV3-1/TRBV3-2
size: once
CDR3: CASSHRTGHREIRTSYVDEQFF

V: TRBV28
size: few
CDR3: CASSPARPGANVLTF

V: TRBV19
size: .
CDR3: CASSISTGHLSNQPQHF

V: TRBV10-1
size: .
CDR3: CASSESAGVGSGANVLTF